The clone carrying this T cell receptor (beta chain) was detected ten times or more. Its antigen is not identified. Germline loops: CDR1 MNHEY, CDR2 SMNVEV (reference sequence). This CDR3 contains 13 residues. V was clipped by 6 bases and J by 6 bases, with 12 bases between them. This specimen belongs to a study of blood T cells in healthy people across ages. Study-wide results and caveats: Strong correlation linked observed beta diversity and percent naive T cells.

At least 6 micrograms of total RNA were extracted per sample. For the second PCR, which ran for about 6 to 11 cycles, a sample-barcoded 5' primer and a J-beta primer mix were used. Using its own MiXCR run on the 5' RACE reads, TCRdb lists one record per CDR3 protein. The sample has about a million distinct CDR3 sequences, roughly 47% seen once; the top ten hold over 20%. The sequenced sample consisted of blood. This sequence originates from a woman aged 55-69 years in good health. The genes are TRBV27 and TRBJ2-1; D is perhaps TRBD2 (6 bases). CDR3 amino acids: CASRRGSGNEQFF. DNA for the CDR3: TGTGCCAGCAGACGGGGGAGCGGCAATGAGCAGTTCTTC.